Described below is a single TCR beta chain sequence and its context. Its antigen is not known. Trimming took 3 bases from V and 2 from J, leaving 11 bases between them. The CDR3 sequence is 16 residues long. The germline gives CDR1 LNHDA, CDR2 SQIVND (reference sequence). The entry originates in a study of graft-versus-host responses after intestinal transplantation. Sequencing used immunoSEQ multiplex PCR; TCRdb keeps in-frame clones, though not all of them. The data contain 65,000 to 85,000 clones, approximately 92% of them singletons. The study's findings and limits: The recipient marrow held GvH clones, and some of them showed up first in ileum or blood.

This rearrangement joins TRBV19 to TRBJ2-6; D is perhaps TRBD1 (6 bases). This receptor was identified in a human patient who received an intestinal transplant, so some T cells may come from the graft donor. Sample: bone marrow, taken 734 days after intestinal transplantation. CDR3: CASSIYRVAGANVLTF. For the CDR3, the DNA is TGTGCCAGTAGTATTTACAGGGTTGCTGGGGCCAACGTCCTGACTTTC. The full variable domain, completed using reference TRBV19 and TRBJ2-6, is DGGITQSPKYLFRKEGQNVTLSCEQNLNHDAMYWYRQDPGQGLRLIYYSQIVNDFQKGDIAEGYSVSREKKESFPLTVTSAQKNPTAFYLCASSIYRVAGANVLTFGAGSRLTVL.